This TCR beta chain originates from a study of blood T cell repertoires in COVID-19. CDR1 is SGHTA and CDR2 is FQGNSA in the germline V gene. V was clipped by 5 bases and J by 4 bases; unmatched bases: 9. The CDR3 is 16 amino acids. The recovered donors of Cohort 3 showed two negative PCRs, clearance, or symptom resolution. Per the original data handling: Using reference gene primer amplification, nucleated cell counts were estimated. The table came from immunoSEQ multiplex PCR; TCRdb's copy has only in-frame clones and leaves some out. The DNA gave D and trimming, while V, J and clone size come from that table. The data hold 140,000 to 150,000 clones, with 86% observed a single time. This clone was seen once.

The source is a man aged 50 to 60 who had recovered from COVID-19. Sequencing used PBMCs or T cells enriched from blood (not recorded which). The rearrangement joins TRBV7-2 to TRBJ1-1; TRBD1 matches 11 bases. DNA for the CDR3: TGTGCCAGCAGCGAAGGACAGGGGGCTCAAGTCACTGAAGCTTTCTTT. This sequence encodes CASSEGQGAQVTEAFF.